Presented here are 21 T cell receptor beta chains from one specimen sequenced in a study of T cell responses to AZD1222 COVID-19 vaccine. The table came from immunoSEQ multiplex PCR; TCRdb's copy has only in-frame clones and leaves some out. Found here are 75,000 to 100,000 clones, roughly 89% of them singletons; the top ten hold approximately 7%. Sequenced here: peripheral blood, sampled on day 0 of AZD1222 vaccination. The source is an adult in good health.

The chain carries TRBV4-2 and TRBJ2-2; TRBD2 matches at 7 bases. Trimming took 4 bases from V and 1 from J; bases not matched to a gene: 6. The V gene's germline CDR1 is LGHNA and CDR2 YNFKEQ. The CDR3 runs 16 residues. The CDR3 loop reads CASSPLGGENTGELFF. The CDR3 DNA sequence: TGTGCCAGCAGCCCCCTGGGAGGGGAGAACACCGGGGAGCTGTTTTTT.

The chain combines TRBV5-1 with TRBJ1-2; 12 bases fit TRBD1. V was pared by 0 bases and J by 4 bases, with 4 bases of the junction left unmatched. CDR1 is SGHRS and CDR2 is YFSETQ in the germline V gene. The CDR3 is 16 residues long. The CDR3 DNA is TGCGCCAGCAGCTTGGTATCGGGACAGGGGGCCTATGGCTACACCTTC. This codes for CASSLVSGQGAYGYTF. Full variable domain (remainder filled in from reference TRBV5-1 and TRBJ1-2): KAGVTQTPRYLIKTRGQQVTLSCSPISGHRSVSWYQQTPGQGLQFLFEYFSETQRNKGNFPGRFSGRQFSNSRSEMNVSTLELGDSALYLCASSLVSGQGAYGYTFGSGTRLTVV.

CDR3 residues: CASRADGTGELFF. As DNA, the CDR3 is TGTGCCAGCAGAGCGGACGGCACCGGGGAGCTGTTTTTT. The V and J genes are TRBV2 and TRBJ2-2, with a weak D call TRBD2 (5 bases). CDR3 length: 13 amino acids. V was pared by 6 bases and J by 4 bases, with 9 bases between. Germline CDR1 is SNHLY and CDR2 is FYNNEI. Using reference TRBV2 and TRBJ2-2 for the parts outside the CDR3, the full variable domain is EPEVTQTPSHQVTQMGQEVILRCVPISNHLYFYWYRQILGQKVEFLVSFYNNEISEKSEIFDDQFSVERPDGSNFTLKIRSTKLEDSAMYFCASRADGTGELFFGEGSRLTVL.

The J gene is TRBJ1-1, the V gene TRBV3-1 (or the pseudogene TRBV3-2); D is unclear. The CDR3 sequence is 13 residues long. Germline-derived CDR1 and CDR2 are LGHDT and YNNKEL (reference sequence). V dropped 3 bases and J dropped 0 bases, with 5 bases sitting between them. CDR3 residues: CASSQWMNTEAFF. As DNA, the CDR3 is TGTGCCAGCAGCCAGTGGATGAACACTGAAGCTTTCTTT.

The V gene is TRBV7-2, the J gene TRBJ2-1; D not resolved. V was clipped by 5 bases and J by 7 bases, with 12 bases between them. The CDR3 length is 13 residues. Germline V lookup: CDR1 SGHTA, CDR2 FQGNSA. The chain's CDR3 is CASSPRNTNEQFF. CDR3 in DNA: TGTGCCAGCAGCCCGAGAAACACGAATGAGCAGTTCTTC.

The CDR3 DNA sequence: TGCGCCAGCAGCTTCTCAGGGAGCAGCGACGAGCAGTACTTC. This gives the protein CASSFSGSSDEQYF. The V gene is TRBV5-1, the J gene TRBJ2-7; D possibly uses TRBD1 or TRBD2 (5 bases each). Trimming left V 2 bases short and J 5 bases short, with 14 bases between. From germline, CDR1 is SGHRS and CDR2 YFSETQ. The CDR3 loop spans 14 amino acids.

The chain carries TRBV11-2 and TRBJ1-6, with 9 bases matching TRBD1. The J segment lost 9 bases and the V segment lost 1 base, leaving 7 bases of the junction unmatched. Germline V gives CDR1 SGHAT, CDR2 FQNNGV. CDR3 length: 16 amino acids. In nucleotides, the CDR3 is TGTGCCAGCAGCTTAGTCCCGACAGGGGGTATTTCACCCCTCCACTTT. Translating it yields CASSLVPTGGISPLHF. Variable domain in full (rest from reference TRBV11-2 and TRBJ1-6): EAGVAQSPRYKIIEKRQSVAFWCNPISGHATLYWYQQILGQGPKLLIQFQNNGVVDDSQLPKDRFSAERLKGVDSTLKIQPAKLEDSAVYLCASSLVPTGGISPLHFGNGTRLTVT.

V usage is TRBV30 and J usage is TRBJ2-5; D unclear. Per the germline V gene, CDR1 is GTSNPN and CDR2 is SVGIG (reference sequence). V gave up 4 bases and J gave up 1 base, with 13 bases separating them. The CDR3 runs to 14 residues. CDR3 region: CAWKFGWVQETQYF. In DNA form, the CDR3 reads TGTGCCTGGAAGTTCGGGTGGGTCCAAGAGACCCAGTACTTC.

J is TRBJ1-3 and V is TRBV5-6; D not certain. This CDR3 is 16 amino acids long. Germline V gene lookup returns CDR1 SGHDT and CDR2 YYEEEE. V was shortened by 0 bases and J by 0 bases, with 10 bases between the two germline ends. As DNA, the CDR3 is TGTGCCAGCAGCTTGGTGGTGGCGACCTCTGGAAACACCATATATTTT. Protein sequence: CASSLVVATSGNTIYF.

The V call is TRBV4-2, the J call TRBJ2-7; TRBD2 aligns across 11 bases. CDR1 is LGHNA and CDR2 is YNFKEQ in the germline V gene. Germline trimming cut 4 bases from V and 0 bases from J; bases unmatched to any gene: 2. CDR3 length: 15 amino acids. CDR3 DNA sequence: TGTGCCAGCAGCCGGGGGACTAGCGGCTCCTACGAGCAGTACTTC. Translating it yields CASSRGTSGSYEQYF.

This chain links TRBV19 with TRBJ1-1; D is possibly TRBD1 (5 bases). Germline lookup yields CDR1 LNHDA and CDR2 SQIVND (reference sequence). The CDR3 contains 12 residues. Between the trimmed V and J ends, which lost 7 bases and 5 bases, there was a span of 11 bases. CDR3 protein: CASNVGGTEAFF. The CDR3 DNA reads as TGTGCCAGTAACGTCGGGGGGACTGAAGCTTTCTTT. The variable domain in full, completed from reference TRBV19 and TRBJ1-1, reads DGGITQSPKYLFRKEGQNVTLSCEQNLNHDAMYWYRQDPGQGLRLIYYSQIVNDFQKGDIAEGYSVSREKKESFPLTVTSAQKNPTAFYLCASNVGGTEAFFGQGTRLTVV.

The CDR3 coding sequence is TGTGCCATCAGTCAGCCAAGCGGCAGAAGCAATCAGCCCCAGCATTTT. This sequence encodes CAISQPSGRSNQPQHF. V usage is TRBV10-3 and J usage is TRBJ1-5; D is unresolved. Between the trimmed V and J ends, which lost 5 bases and 1 base, there was a span of 15 bases. There are 16 residues in the CDR3. The germline gives CDR1 ENHRY, CDR2 SYGVKD.

The rearrangement links TRBV2 to TRBJ2-6; D call uncertain. Germline V lookup: CDR1 SNHLY, CDR2 FYNNEI. Trimming shortened V by 2 bases and J by 2 bases, and 13 bases separated the two germline ends. The CDR3 is 17 amino acids. CDR3 coding DNA: TGTGCCAGCAGTGAATATGGGTCAATGGCTGGGGCCAACGTCCTGACTTTC. It encodes CASSEYGSMAGANVLTF. Full variable domain (rest looked up from reference TRBV2 and TRBJ2-6): EPEVTQTPSHQVTQMGQEVILRCVPISNHLYFYWYRQILGQKVEFLVSFYNNEISEKSEIFDDQFSVERPDGSNFTLKIRSTKLEDSAMYFCASSEYGSMAGANVLTFGAGSRLTVL.

V and J are TRBV5-1 and TRBJ2-5; weak D call: TRBD2 (6 bases). The V end lost 5 bases, the J end lost 1 base, and 15 bases lay between the germline ends. CDR3 length equals 15 residues. In germline, CDR1 is SGHRS, CDR2 YFSETQ. CDR3 in DNA: TGCGCCAGCAGAGCGAGCGCGGGGTTCCAAGAGACCCAGTACTTC. Translated: CASRASAGFQETQYF.

This rearrangement joins TRBV18 to TRBJ2-1; 9 bases align to TRBD2. V was clipped by 0 bases and J by 4 bases; unmatched bases: 4. This CDR3 contains 16 residues. Germline V gene lookup returns CDR1 KGHSH and CDR2 LQKENI. The DNA of the CDR3 is TGTGCCAGCTCACCACCTAGCGGGGGATCTTACAATGAGCAGTTCTTC. Translating gives CASSPPSGGSYNEQFF.

The chain links TRBV19 to TRBJ2-7; D is undetermined. The length of the CDR3 is 14 residues. With 1 base removed from V and 1 base from J, the gap between germline ends came to 8 bases. Germline assignment: CDR1 LNHDA and CDR2 SQIVND (reference sequence). CDR3 region: CASSIAAGSYEQYF. The CDR3 DNA follows: TGTGCCAGTAGTATAGCCGCCGGATCCTACGAGCAGTACTTC.

This clone was counted between two and nine times. The V and J genes are TRBV4-1 and TRBJ2-7; D not resolved. The CDR3 has 13 amino acids. Germline-derived CDR1 and CDR2 are MGHRA and YSYEKL. V was trimmed by 1 base and J by 4 bases, leaving 8 bases between them. The CDR3 DNA reads as TGCGCCAGCAGCCAAGGGCCTGGGTACGAGCAGTACTTC. This codes for CASSQGPGYEQYF.

V and J are TRBV6-6 and TRBJ2-5; D gene unclear. Germline V gene data show CDR1 as MNHNY and CDR2 as SVGAGI (reference sequence). CDR3 length: 14 amino acids. The ends were cut back, 4 bases at V and 3 bases at J, with 12 bases in the middle. CDR3 in amino acids: CASSSLLRKETQYF. The CDR3 DNA is TGTGCCAGCAGTTCCTTACTCAGAAAAGAGACCCAGTACTTC.

V usage is TRBV6-5 and J usage is TRBJ2-7, with 7 nucleotides matching TRBD2. After removal of 0 bases from V and 7 bases from J, the junction contained 9 bases not matched to a gene. Germline V CDR1 and CDR2: MNHEY, SVGAGI. This CDR3 has 15 residues. The CDR3 DNA is TGTGCCAGCAGTTACTCGAGGTGGGGAGCGGGGGAGCAGTACTTC. It specifies CASSYSRWGAGEQYF.

The rearrangement links TRBV6-5 to TRBJ2-1; D may be TRBD1 or TRBD2 (5 bases each). Trimming removed 6 bases from V and 10 bases from J, with 19 bases in between. The CDR3 spans 14 residues. Germline V gives CDR1 MNHEY, CDR2 SVGAGI. CDR3 residues: CASRGLGGPFEQFF. DNA for the CDR3: TGTGCCAGCAGGGGGCTGGGCGGGCCCTTCGAGCAGTTCTTC.

V and J are TRBV4-3 and TRBJ1-2; D uncertain. This CDR3 is 15 amino acids long. The V and J ends lost 0 bases and 2 bases respectively, with 10 bases between them. Germline CDR1 reads LGHNA; CDR2 reads YSLEER. The CDR3: CASSQDYGSNYGYTF. For the CDR3, the DNA is TGCGCCAGCAGCCAAGATTACGGAAGCAACTATGGCTACACCTTC.